The entry that follows covers one T cell receptor beta chain sequence. What it recognizes is unknown. The data were obtained in a study of response to subunit inactivated influenza vaccine. Study-level findings and limits: Authors suggested seasonal influenza vaccinations each recruit few new T cells.

TCRdb re-called the RT-PCR reads with MiXCR, one entry per CDR3 protein. The sample contains about 610,000 distinct CDR3 sequences, 12% to 15% of which appear only once. The CDR3 is 14 residues long. Germline V CDR1 and CDR2: SGHRS, YFSETQ. V gave up 4 bases and J gave up 6 bases; unmatched junction bases: 5. V usage is TRBV5-1 and J usage is TRBJ2-2; TRBD2 aligns across 8 bases. The sample was PBMCs from blood, taken about 13 days after vaccination. The TCR comes from a man aged 45-60 years who received an inactivated influenza vaccine. The CDR3 loop is CASSTAGLAGELFF. The CDR3 region has the DNA TGCGCCAGCAGCACGGCGGGACTAGCCGGGGAGCTGTTTTTT.